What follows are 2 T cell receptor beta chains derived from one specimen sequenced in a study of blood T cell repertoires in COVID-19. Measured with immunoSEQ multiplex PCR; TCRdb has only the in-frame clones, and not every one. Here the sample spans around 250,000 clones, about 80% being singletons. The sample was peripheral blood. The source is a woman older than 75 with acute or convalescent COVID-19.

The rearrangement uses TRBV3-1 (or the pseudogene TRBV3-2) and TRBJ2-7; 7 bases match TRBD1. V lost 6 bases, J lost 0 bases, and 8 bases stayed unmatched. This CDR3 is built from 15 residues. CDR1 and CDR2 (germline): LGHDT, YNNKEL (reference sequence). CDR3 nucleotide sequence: TGTGCCAGCAGTGAAACAGGGGACAGCTCCTACGAGCAGTACTTC. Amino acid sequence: CASSETGDSSYEQYF.

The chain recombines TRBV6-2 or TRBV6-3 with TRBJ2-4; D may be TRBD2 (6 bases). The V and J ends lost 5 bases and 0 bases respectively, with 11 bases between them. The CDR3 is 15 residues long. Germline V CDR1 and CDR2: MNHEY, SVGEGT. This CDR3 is CASSKWGVAKNIQYF. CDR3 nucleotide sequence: TGTGCCAGCAGTAAGTGGGGGGTAGCCAAAAACATTCAGTACTTC.